This T cell receptor beta chain was identified during a study of blood T cell repertoires in COVID-19. V dropped 2 bases and J dropped 1 base, with 16 bases sitting between them. CDR1 is MGHRA, CDR2 YSYEKL, per germline. This CDR3 spans 17 amino acids. Repertoires were generated with immunoSEQ multiplex PCR, while TCRdb's copy carries only in-frame clones and drops some. In the table there are approximately 76,000 clones, roughly 85% of which are singletons. The J gene is TRBJ2-3, the V gene TRBV4-1, with D perhaps TRBD2 (6 bases). Sequenced input: peripheral blood. The TCR was taken from a man under 40 with acute or convalescent COVID-19. For the CDR3, the DNA is TGCGCCAGCAGCCAACTCGGAGGGATCCGGGGCACAGATACGCAGTATTTT. Translation: CASSQLGGIRGTDTQYF.